Described below is a single TCR beta chain sequence and its context. Its antigen is still unknown. This sample stems from a study of T cell repertoires in cytomegalovirus infection. Study context: In public TCR beta signatures, there were indications of both CMV infection and matching HLA type.

Study-level findings and limits: HLA-C-restricted, CMV-specific TCR beta clonotypes were dominant ex vivo.

TCRdb re-called the reads with MiXCR, one entry per CDR3 protein. The sample consists of some 940,000 distinct CDR3 sequences, about 33% of them appearing once. V trimming: 5 bases; J trimming: 4 bases; junction bases outside the gene matches: 8. Germline V gene data show CDR1 as SEHNR and CDR2 as FQNEAQ (reference sequence). This CDR3 contains 14 residues. The receptor was isolated from a human donor in good health (CMV status not recorded). Some clones in this sample may be carry-over from other donors' samples. The rearrangement uses TRBV7-9 and TRBJ2-7, with 7 bases lining up with TRBD1. The material sequenced was cultured CD8+ T cells from PBMCs, taken from culture after CMV antigen stimulation. CDR3 coding DNA: TGTGCCAGCAGCCCCGACAGGGATAGGTACGAGCAGTACTTC. Its protein product is CASSPDRDRYEQYF.